The clone carrying this T cell receptor (beta chain) was seen a single time. The data stem from a study of blood T cell repertoires in COVID-19. Deletions cut 3 bases from V and 5 bases from J, with 8 bases between. The CDR3 sequence is 13 residues long. Assay used: immunoSEQ multiplex PCR; TCRdb lists only in-frame clones, some missing. Of 65,000 to 90,000 clones in the sample, roughly 83% were seen once. The TCR comes from a man between 50 and 59 years old with active COVID-19. Material for sequencing was peripheral blood. The chain has TRBV12-3 or TRBV12-4 and TRBJ1-5; D gene unclear. CDR3 sequence (DNA): TGTGCCAGCAGTTTCACGGGATATCAGCCCCAGCATTTT. It is translated as CASSFTGYQPQHF.